This T cell receptor delta chain came from a study of gamma-delta chains in newborns, infants, children. As for the study in general: Polyclonal expansion of innate γδ T cells after birth follows microbial exposure.

TCRdb reanalysed the reads with CATT. The sample includes 4,600 or so delta-chain clones, approximately 3% of them seen just once. About this clone itself: TCRdb assigns this DNA the protein of a much larger clone, which departs from its translation at residue 4; this likely reflects a read error, and the protein shown comes from translating the DNA.

The source material was blood. The TCR sequence derives from a child who was a newborn, infant or young child, either healthy, febrile or measles-vaccinated (not recorded which).

The CDR3 nucleotides are TGTGCCTGTGTCGCCTTACTGGGGGATTCAGCACAACTCTTCTTT. Its translation is CACVALLGDSAQLFF. The chain couples TRDV2 to TRDJ2; 10 bases fit TRDD3. Germline assignment: CDR1 GEAIGNYY and CDR2 EKD. The CDR3 totals 15 residues. V lost 5 bases and J lost 6; bases outside the gene matches: 8.